Reported below is one T cell receptor beta chain. Its antigen is currently unknown. Authors' methods: ImmunoSEQ sequences covered only the junction and lacked quality scores; filtering therefore differed. Repertoires were generated with immunoSEQ multiplex PCR, while TCRdb's copy carries only in-frame clones and drops some. V and J calls and clone size follow that table, whereas D and trimming were derived from the DNA. Seen here are around 600,000 clones, 95% to 98% observed once, and the top ten hold 0.25% to 0.35%. Trimming cost V 4 bases and J 0 bases; bases outside gene matches: 3. Germline loops: CDR1 KGHSH, CDR2 LQKENI. This CDR3 is 16 amino acids long. These data are taken from a study of shared clonotypes between healthy human individuals. Study-wide findings and caveats: Sharing across four donors was highest in naive CD4 (approximately 5%) and lowest in memory CD8 (approximately 0.4%). Large sequencing depth failed to make sorted-subset sequencing complete, rarefaction showed.

Terminally differentiated effector memory CD45RA+ cells were excluded by CCR7 positive selection of CD45RO-negative cells. The study drew all its donors from Caucasian adults living in Nashville, Tennessee. The V and J genes are TRBV18 and TRBJ2-3; 11 bases map to TRBD1. Sequencing was done on a sample of naive CD8+ T cells sorted from blood. The origin of this receptor is a man younger than 40 in good health. This CDR3 reads CASSLDRGPSTDTQYF. The CDR3 nucleotides read TGTGCCAGCTCACTGGACAGGGGGCCCAGCACAGATACGCAGTATTTT.